A selection of T cell receptor beta chains follows, all from one sample in a study of T cells in localized non-small cell lung cancer. Assay used: immunoSEQ multiplex PCR; TCRdb lists only in-frame clones, some missing. This sample carries tens of thousands of clones, 80% of them seen once, and the ten largest clones take about a tenth. The starting material was peripheral blood, obtained before any cancer treatment. Source of these receptors: a female donor over 55 with stage I lung adenocarcinoma. The conserved cysteine and the conserved F or W are not part of the CDR3 here. The D gene is left open where the match is weak.

V gene	J gene	D gene	CDR3 protein
TRBV7-2	TRBJ2-1	TRBD2	ASSLYLWSSGSEQF
TRBV27	TRBJ2-7	TRBD1	ASQPVTGGEQY
TRBV6-5	TRBJ1-2	TRBD1	ASSPGTGGYGYT
TRBV13	TRBJ2-3	TRBD2	ASSLGGTSGSDTQY
TRBV19	TRBJ1-6	NA	ASSTYGTRGAYNSPLH
TRBV2	TRBJ2-1	NA	ASSRGYGGRWHNEQF
TRBV5-4	TRBJ1-6	NA	ASSLQGVWSPLH
TRBV7-8	TRBJ2-1	TRBD2	ASSLAYLAGGSASSYNEQF
TRBV5-1	TRBJ2-2	TRBD1	ASSLGADRLSLGTGELF
TRBV7-8	TRBJ2-5	NA	ASSLGAGRTQY
TRBV19	TRBJ2-2	NA	ATRARGELF
TRBV19	TRBJ2-5	NA	ASSTGRGETQY
TRBV4-2	TRBJ2-3	TRBD2	ASSALLAESTDTQY
TRBV6-1	TRBJ2-7	TRBD2	ASSTGGIRYEQY
TRBV4-2	TRBJ1-1	NA	ASSQVTGRGHTEAF
TRBV6-1	TRBJ2-1	TRBD1	ASSPDRVNEQF
TRBV5-1	TRBJ2-3	NA	ASSLAGGGKDTQY
TRBV6-6	TRBJ2-7	TRBD2	ASRTSGGASYEQY
TRBV5-1	TRBJ1-1	NA	ASSLLEMNTEAF
TRBV9	TRBJ2-7	TRBD2	ASSVASGSYEQY
TRBV7-8	TRBJ1-2	NA	ASLRGRDRSYGYT
TRBV9	TRBJ2-5	NA	ASSVAAGKETQY
TRBV9	TRBJ1-3	TRBD1	ASSPDPGTVAGNTIY
TRBV28	TRBJ1-5	NA	ASSLGRNQPQH
TRBV7-2	TRBJ2-1	TRBD2	ASSLASGGAGEQF
TRBV4-1	TRBJ2-2	TRBD2	ASSQDDGLAGGELF
TRBV27	TRBJ1-5	TRBD1	ASSPRTGRQPQH
TRBV9	TRBJ1-1	NA	ASSVEGQGSSEAF
TRBV4-2	TRBJ1-3	NA	ASSQAQGTGNTIY
TRBV6-6	TRBJ2-7	NA	ASSYSPTGGNGY
TRBV30	TRBJ2-2	TRBD2	AWSRLAGGTGELF
TRBV6-1	TRBJ1-1	TRBD1	ASSVWQGDTEAF
TRBV28	TRBJ1-1	TRBD1	ASSSGQAILNTEAF
TRBV2	TRBJ1-6	NA	ASSEGRGAGSPLH
TRBV19	TRBJ2-1	TRBD1	ASSAAGTGGNNEQF
TRBV5-1	TRBJ2-7	TRBD2	ASSLGREVLEQY
TRBV4-2	TRBJ1-5	NA	ASSQGKGGNQPQH
TRBV10-1	TRBJ2-7	NA	APQKGRNYEQY
TRBV5-4	TRBJ1-2	NA	ASSGPPPKDRLANYGYT
TRBV5-1	TRBJ2-3	TRBD2	ASKRTSGTDTQY
TRBV6-5	TRBJ1-1	TRBD1	ASRDRGSDEAF
TRBV5-4	TRBJ1-1	TRBD1	ASSLFGTGGTEAF
TRBV7-9	TRBJ1-4	TRBD1	ASSMGQSNEKLF
TRBV11-2	TRBJ2-7	NA	ASSLEIHYEQY
TRBV28	TRBJ1-2	TRBD1	ASSSTLQGAHGYT
TRBV7-3	TRBJ2-3	TRBD2	ASSTTSGIADTQY